This TCR beta chain was sequenced in a study of cytomegalovirus exposure and HLA in healthy donors. With 60 Vbeta and 13 Jbeta primers, the PCR was carried out. TCRdb's table, derived via immunoSEQ multiplex PCR, lists solely in-frame clones and lacks some. The sample lists about 180,000 clones, roughly 80% occurring once. Germline V gene data show CDR1 as SGDLS and CDR2 as YYNGEE. The J segment lost 4 bases and the V segment lost 4 bases, leaving 6 bases of the junction unmatched. CDR3 length: 14 amino acids. This chain joins TRBV9 and TRBJ2-5; 8 bases align to TRBD2. Sequencing was carried out using PBMCs. The receptor was derived from a man aged 25 to 40 in good health and CMV-seronegative. The CDR3 coding sequence is TGTGCCAGCAGCATCGGGACTAGTAGAGAGACCCAGTACTTC. The encoded protein is CASSIGTSRETQYF.